Each of the 5 T cell receptor beta chains below was sequenced from the same sample in a study of cytomegalovirus exposure and HLA in healthy donors listed by TCRdb under 2017. Receptor amplification or capture employed the immunoSEQ multiplex PCR assay. A mixture of 60 forward primers for TCR Vbeta segments and 13 reverse primers for TCR Jbeta segments was used in the multiplex PCR. TCRdb re-hosts the immuneACCESS table, in-frame sequences only. Its copies lack some clones; in the studies checked, an unresolved V gene accounts for under half of them, and the cause for the rest is not known. The sample yields about 190,000 clones; around four fifths were counted once. The ten biggest clones cover approximately 1.3% of the sample. Sequenced: PBMCs. These receptors were collected from a boy younger than 10 in good health and CMV-seronegative.

The chain uses TRBV28 and TRBJ2-3; D is unresolved. The CDR3 has 14 amino acids. V lost 3 bases to trimming and J lost 1 base, with 8 bases between them. Germline values: CDR1 MDHEN, CDR2 SYDVKM. CDR3 coding DNA: TGTGCCAGCAGTTTCTTAGCTGGCACAGATACGCAGTATTTT. This translates into CASSFLAGTDTQYF.

This clone was seen a few times. The chain carries TRBV27 and TRBJ1-1, with a tentative D call TRBD1 (5 bases). Germline V CDR1 and CDR2: MNHEY, SMNVEV (reference sequence). The CDR3 extends over 15 amino acids. V gave up 2 bases and J gave up 2 bases, with 12 bases separating them. CDR3 region: CASSLRGIGNTEAFF. In nucleotides, the CDR3 is TGTGCCAGCAGTTTAAGGGGTATAGGAAACACTGAAGCTTTCTTT.

This chain joins TRBV4-1 and TRBJ1-1; tentatively, D is TRBD1 (5 bases). Germline values: CDR1 MGHRA, CDR2 YSYEKL. Trimming took off 0 bases at V and 1 base at J, with 12 bases between the two ends. There are 16 residues in the CDR3. CDR3: CASSQEDNGGNTEAFF. DNA for the CDR3: TGCGCCAGCAGCCAAGAAGATAACGGGGGGAACACTGAAGCTTTCTTT.

Remarks on this clone: An end of the junction differs from the germline gene, which may be a read error. The chain links TRBV7-7 to TRBJ2-5; D possibly corresponds to TRBD2 (6 bases). There are 18 residues in the CDR3. Germline assignment: CDR1 SSHAT and CDR2 FNYEAQ (reference sequence). The CDR3 loop reads CASSSPRSGVSIQETQYF. In DNA form, the CDR3 reads TGTGCTAGCAGCTCCCCCCGTAGCGGTGTTAGCATCCAAGAGACCCAGTACTTC.

The rearrangement uses TRBV2 and TRBJ2-6, with 7 positions matching TRBD2. The CDR3 is 15 amino acids. Per the germline V gene, CDR1 is SNHLY and CDR2 is FYNNEI. The V and J ends lost 7 bases and 0 bases, in that order; junction bases with no gene match: 3. The DNA of the CDR3 is TGTGCCAGCACGGGAGGAAGCTCTGGGGCCAACGTCCTGACTTTC. Its translation: CASTGGSSGANVLTF. The full variable domain, its missing parts supplied by reference TRBV2 and TRBJ2-6, is EPEVTQTPSHQVTQMGQEVILRCVPISNHLYFYWYRQILGQKVEFLVSFYNNEISEKSEIFDDQFSVERPDGSNFTLKIRSTKLEDSAMYFCASTGGSSGANVLTFGAGSRLTVL.